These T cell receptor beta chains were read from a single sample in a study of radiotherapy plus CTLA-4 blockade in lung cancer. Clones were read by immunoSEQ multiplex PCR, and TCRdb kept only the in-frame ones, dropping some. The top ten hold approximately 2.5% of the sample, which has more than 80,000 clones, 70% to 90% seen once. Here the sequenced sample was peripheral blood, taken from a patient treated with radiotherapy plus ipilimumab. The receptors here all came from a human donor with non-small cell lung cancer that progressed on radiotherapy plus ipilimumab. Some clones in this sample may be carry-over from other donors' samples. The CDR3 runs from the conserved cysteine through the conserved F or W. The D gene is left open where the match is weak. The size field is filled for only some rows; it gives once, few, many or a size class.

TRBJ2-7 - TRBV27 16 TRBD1 CASSPLGTGAPYEQYF TGTGCCAGCAGCCCTCTAGGGACAGGGGCCCCCTACGAGCAGTACTTC
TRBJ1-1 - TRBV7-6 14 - CASSLADKNTEAFF TGTGCCAGCAGCTTAGCGGACAAGAACACTGAAGCTTTCTTT
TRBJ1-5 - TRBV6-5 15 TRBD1 CASRWTGGEDQPQHF TGTGCCAGCCGTTGGACAGGGGGGGAAGATCAGCCCCAGCATTTT
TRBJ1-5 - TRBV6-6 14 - CASSAGDGNQPQHF TGTGCCAGCAGTGCCGGGGATGGCAATCAGCCCCAGCATTTT
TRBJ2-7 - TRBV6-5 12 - CASTGPTYEQYF TGTGCCAGCACCGGACCTACCTACGAGCAGTACTTC
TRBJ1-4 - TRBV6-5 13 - CASSTSYDEKLFF TGTGCCAGCAGCACGTCCTATGATGAAAAACTGTTTTTT
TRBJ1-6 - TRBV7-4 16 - CAKMTWWGQNYPPLHF TGCGCCAAGATGACCTGGTGGGGGCAGAATTACCCACCCCTCCACTTT
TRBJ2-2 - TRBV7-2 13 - CASSYLNTGELFF TGTGCCAGCAGCTACCTGAACACCGGGGAGCTGTTTTTT
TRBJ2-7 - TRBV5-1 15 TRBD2 CASSVLAGGQEEQYF TGCGCCAGCAGCGTCTTAGCGGGGGGGCAGGAAGAGCAGTACTTC
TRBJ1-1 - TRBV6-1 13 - CASSERGDTEAFF TGTGCCAGCAGTGAAAGGGGGGACACTGAAGCTTTCTTT
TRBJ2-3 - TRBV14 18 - CASSQVGRGAIRSDTQYF TGTGCCAGCAGCCAAGTAGGGCGGGGCGCGATACGTTCGGATACGCAGTATTTT
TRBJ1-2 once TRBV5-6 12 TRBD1 CASNIGDRPDTF TGTGCCAGCAACATTGGGGACAGACCCGACACCTTC
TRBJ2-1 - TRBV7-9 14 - CASSFALEGSEQFF TGTGCCAGCAGCTTTGCCTTGGAGGGGAGTGAGCAGTTCTTC
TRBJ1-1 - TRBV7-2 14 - CASSLDHLNTEAFF TGTGCCAGCAGCTTAGATCACTTGAACACTGAAGCTTTCTTT
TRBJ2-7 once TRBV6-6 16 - CASSYILGGVPYEQYF TGTGCCAGCAGTTATATATTAGGAGGGGTCCCCTACGAGCAGTACTTC
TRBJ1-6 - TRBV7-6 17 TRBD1 CASSLATGGRYNSPLHF TGTGCCAGCAGCTTAGCGACAGGGGGCCGGTATAATTCACCCCTCCACTTT
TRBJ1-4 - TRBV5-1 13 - CASRRDTNEKLFF TGCGCCAGCAGAAGGGACACTAATGAAAAACTGTTTTTT
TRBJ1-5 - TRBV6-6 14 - CASSYTVGSQPQHF TGTGCCAGCAGTTACACTGTAGGCTCTCAGCCCCAGCATTTT
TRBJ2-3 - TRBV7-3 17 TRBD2 CASSRTSGVGSTDTQYF TGTGCCAGCAGCCGGACTAGCGGGGTTGGGAGCACAGATACGCAGTATTTT
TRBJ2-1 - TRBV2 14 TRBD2 CASSELAGYNEQFF TGTGCCAGCAGTGAACTAGCGGGGTACAATGAGCAGTTCTTC
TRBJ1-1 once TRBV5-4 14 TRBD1 CASSRDSLNTEAFF TGTGCCAGCAGCCGGGACAGCTTGAACACTGAAGCTTTCTTT
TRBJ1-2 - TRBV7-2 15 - CASSLEAGPNYGYTF TGTGCCAGCAGCTTAGAGGCGGGCCCCAACTATGGCTACACCTTC
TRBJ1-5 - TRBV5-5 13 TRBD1 CASSRDRVRPQHF TGTGCCAGCAGTAGGGACAGGGTGCGGCCCCAGCATTTT
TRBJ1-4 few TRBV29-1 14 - CSVDLRGGGEKLFF TGCAGCGTTGATTTGCGAGGCGGGGGTGAAAAACTGTTTTTT
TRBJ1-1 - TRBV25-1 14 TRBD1 CASSRGQANTEAFF TGTGCCAGCAGTCGGGGACAGGCGAACACTGAAGCTTTCTTT
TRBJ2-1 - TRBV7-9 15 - CASSLGPVSYNEQFF TGTGCCAGCAGCTTAGGTCCCGTTTCCTACAATGAGCAGTTCTTC
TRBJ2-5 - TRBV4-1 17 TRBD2 CASSQGRTAGGQETQYF TGCGCCAGCAGCCAAGGAAGGACAGCGGGGGGGCAAGAGACCCAGTACTTC
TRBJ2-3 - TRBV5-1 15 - CASSTAGAHTDTQYF TGCGCCAGCAGCACCGCGGGGGCTCACACAGATACGCAGTATTTT
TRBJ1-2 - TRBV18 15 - CASSLSKEGTGGYTF TGTGCCAGCTCACTTTCGAAGGAGGGTACGGGGGGCTACACCTTC
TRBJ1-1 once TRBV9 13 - CASSFWDDTEAFF TGTGCCAGCAGCTTCTGGGATGACACTGAAGCTTTCTTT
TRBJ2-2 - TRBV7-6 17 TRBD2 CASSITSGGALPGELFF TGTGCCAGCAGCATAACTAGCGGGGGGGCCTTACCCGGGGAGCTGTTTTTT
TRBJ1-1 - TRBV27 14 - CASSRRLMNTEAFF TGTGCCAGCAGTAGGAGACTTATGAACACTGAAGCTTTCTTT
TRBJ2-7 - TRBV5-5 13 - CASSLTDSYEQYF TGTGCCAGCAGCTTAACAGACTCCTACGAGCAGTACTTC
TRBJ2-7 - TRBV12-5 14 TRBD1 CASALGTGVYEQYF TGTGCTAGTGCCCTCGGGACAGGGGTCTACGAGCAGTACTTC
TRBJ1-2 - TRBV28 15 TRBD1 CASSIGTGVLFGYTF TGTGCCAGCAGCATTGGGACAGGTGTCCTATTTGGCTACACCTTC
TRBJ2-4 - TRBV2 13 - CAGLRASENIQYF TGTGCAGGGCTCCGCGCTAGCGAAAACATTCAGTACTTC
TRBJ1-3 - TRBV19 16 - CASSIGLGNSGNTIYF TGTGCCAGTAGTATAGGTCTCGGGAACTCTGGAAACACCATATATTTT
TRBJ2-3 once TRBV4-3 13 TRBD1 CASSLQTGDTQYF TGCGCCAGCAGTCTCCAGACAGGGGATACGCAGTATTTT
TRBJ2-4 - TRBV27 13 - CASSFSSKNIQYF TGTGCCAGCAGTTTCTCGTCCAAAAACATTCAGTACTTC
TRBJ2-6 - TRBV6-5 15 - CASSPRGSGANVLTF TGTGCCAGCAGTCCGCGGGGATCTGGGGCCAACGTCCTGACTTTC
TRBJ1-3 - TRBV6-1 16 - CASSEALGPGGNTIYF TGTGCCAGCAGTGAAGCGCTTGGTCCGGGAGGAAACACCATATATTTT
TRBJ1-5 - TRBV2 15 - CASSVTGYSNQPQHF TGTGCCAGCAGCGTAACAGGGTACAGCAATCAGCCCCAGCATTTT
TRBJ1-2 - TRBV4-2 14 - CASSQEQAWGGYTF TGTGCCAGCAGCCAAGAACAGGCTTGGGGTGGCTACACCTTC
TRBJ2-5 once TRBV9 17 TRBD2 CASSLGTSGGARETQYF TGTGCCAGCAGCCTTGGGACTAGCGGGGGGGCCAGGGAGACCCAGTACTTC
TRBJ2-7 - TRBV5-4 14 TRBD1 CASSQGQGAYEQYF TGTGCCAGCAGCCAGGGACAGGGGGCCTACGAGCAGTACTTC
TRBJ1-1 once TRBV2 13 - CANWTETNTEAFF TGTGCCAACTGGACCGAAACGAACACTGAAGCTTTCTTT
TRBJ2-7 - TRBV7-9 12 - CASSLRLYEQYF TGTGCCAGCAGCTTGCGGTTATACGAGCAGTACTTC